The clone carrying this T cell receptor beta chain occurred a few times. CDR3 length equals 18 residues. Germline loops: CDR1 KGHSY, CDR2 FQNENV. Trimming shortened V by 4 bases and J by 1 base, and 23 bases separated the two germline ends. This specimen belongs to a study of T cells in Graves' hyperthyroidism and ophthalmopathy. Template material for amplifying TCR beta CDR3 regions consisted of RNA transcripts. Initially, a first-round RT-PCR of the TCR CDR3 employed the HTBI primer set. In TCRdb, the multiplex PCR reads were re-called with MiXCR into one record per CDR3 protein. Of roughly 500,000 distinct CDR3 sequences in the sample, approximately 13% were seen once. Among the patients, aged 18 to 65, hyperthyroidism was newly diagnosed and had lasted under 2 months. The blood sample predates any ophthalmopathy symptoms, coming from first hyperthyroidism diagnosis. Over 8 ml fresh peripheral blood yielded the PBMCs.

This TCR was recovered from a woman in her 30s with Graves' hyperthyroidism that later progressed to Graves' ophthalmopathy. The sequenced sample consisted of blood. The chain couples TRBV16 to TRBJ2-7; D is perhaps TRBD1 or TRBD2 (5 bases each). This chain's CDR3 is CASSPRFPPGQESYEQYF. CDR3 bases: TGTGCCAGCAGCCCGCGCTTCCCGCCGGGGCAGGAGTCCTACGAGCAGTACTTC.